This TCR beta chain stems from a study of shared clonotypes between healthy human individuals. Repertoires were generated with immunoSEQ multiplex PCR, while TCRdb's copy carries only in-frame clones and drops some. The sample yields about 690,000 clones, less than 95% seen once. V gave up 4 bases and J gave up 2 bases; unmatched junction bases: 13. This CDR3 contains 18 residues. The germline V gene has CDR1 ENHRY and CDR2 SYGVKD. The rearrangement joins TRBV10-3 to TRBJ2-3, with TRBD2 matching 9 bases. Sequenced sample: memory CD8+ T cells from PBMCs. Subset indicated: CD45RO+ cells pooled with CCR7-negative TemRA cells. The clonotype originates from a young man in good health. Some clones in this sample may be carry-over from other donors' samples. CDR3 protein: CAISVDGSGRTVTDTQYF. The CDR3 nucleotides read TGTGCCATCAGTGTTGACGGCAGCGGGAGGACGGTCACAGATACGCAGTATTTT.